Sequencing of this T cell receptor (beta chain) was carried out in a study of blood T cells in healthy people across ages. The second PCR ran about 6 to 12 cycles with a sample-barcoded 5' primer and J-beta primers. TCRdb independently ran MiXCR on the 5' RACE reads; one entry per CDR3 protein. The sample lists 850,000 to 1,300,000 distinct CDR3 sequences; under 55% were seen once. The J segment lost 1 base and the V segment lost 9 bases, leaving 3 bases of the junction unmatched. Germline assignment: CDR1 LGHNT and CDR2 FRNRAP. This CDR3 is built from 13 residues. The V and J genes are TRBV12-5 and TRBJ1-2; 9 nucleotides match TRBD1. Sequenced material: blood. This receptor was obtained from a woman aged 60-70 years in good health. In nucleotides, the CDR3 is TGTGCTAGCCGGGACAGGGTTAACTATGGCTACACCTTC. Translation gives CASRDRVNYGYTF.